Presented here are 15 T cell receptor beta chains from one specimen sequenced in a study of PD-1 blockade in classical Hodgkin lymphoma. Every patient was affected by relapse after autologous stem cell transplantation, while exposure to brentuximab vedotin was not uniform. The method was immunoSEQ multiplex PCR; TCRdb's version includes in-frame clones alone and lacks a portion of them. The table records nearly 25,000 clones, nearly 80% of them present only once. The sample consisted of peripheral blood mononuclear cells (PBMCs), taken at baseline. These receptors were obtained from a human donor with classical Hodgkin lymphoma.

The chain has TRBV18 and TRBJ1-6; weak D call: TRBD1 (5 bases). Germline V CDR1 and CDR2: KGHSH, LQKENI. This CDR3 has 15 amino acids. V was pared by 6 bases and J by 5 bases, with 14 bases between. DNA for the CDR3: TGTGCCAGCTCCGTACGGGAGGGGAATAATTCACCCCTCCACTTT. As protein: CASSVREGNNSPLHF.

This clone was seen a handful of times. This chain links TRBV19 with TRBJ1-6, with D uncertain. CDR3 length equals 14 residues. CDR1 and CDR2 (germline): LNHDA, SQIVND (reference sequence). Between the trimmed V and J ends, which lost 0 bases and 8 bases, there was a span of 8 bases. CDR3 sequence: CASSIDDRDSPLHF. The DNA of the CDR3 is TGTGCCAGTAGTATAGACGACCGTGATTCACCCCTCCACTTT.

CDR3 residues: CASSPGTLYNEQFF. CDR3 in DNA: TGTGCCAGCAGCCCCGGGACCCTCTACAATGAGCAGTTCTTC. The V gene is TRBV28, the J gene TRBJ2-1; perhaps D is TRBD1 or TRBD2 (5 bases each). Germline V gene sequence: CDR1 MDHEN, CDR2 SYDVKM. The length of the CDR3 is 14 residues. V dropped 6 bases and J dropped 3 bases, with 12 bases sitting between them.

In DNA, the CDR3 is TGTGCCAGCAGCCCGGTAGAGCGGGGCTACACCGGGGAGCTGTTTTTT. Translating it yields CASSPVERGYTGELFF. The rearrangement uses TRBV7-3 and TRBJ2-2, with TRBD2 matching over 7 bases. Germline trimming cut 5 bases from V and 3 bases from J; bases unmatched to any gene: 9. This CDR3 contains 16 residues. The germline V gene encodes CDR1 SGHTA and CDR2 FQGTGA. The variable domain in full, with the rest retrieved from reference TRBV7-3 and TRBJ2-2, is GAGVSQTPSNKVTEKGKYVELRCDPISGHTALYWYRQSLGQGPEFLIYFQGTGAADDSGLPNDRFFAVRPEGSVSTLKIQRTERGDSAVYLCASSPVERGYTGELFFGEGSRLTVL.

The J gene is TRBJ2-3, the V gene TRBV14; maybe TRBD1 (6 bases). Germline CDR1 and CDR2: SGHDN and FVKESK. Trimming cost V 6 bases and J 5 bases, with 15 bases left between them. The CDR3 consists of 14 residues. CDR3 sequence reads: CASSGQGYRDTQYF. CDR3 coding DNA: TGTGCCAGCAGTGGGCAGGGGTATCGAGATACGCAGTATTTT.

The chain recombines TRBV5-4 with TRBJ1-1, with D possibly being TRBD1 (6 bases). The CDR3 consists of 15 residues. The V end was cut by 5 bases, the J end by 1 base, with 15 bases between. Germline V gives CDR1 SGHNT, CDR2 YYREEE (reference sequence). Here the CDR3 DNA reads TGTGCCAGCAGGGAGACAGGAGGAGGGAACACTGAAGCTTTCTTT. Protein sequence: CASRETGGGNTEAFF.

The V and J genes are TRBV27 and TRBJ2-5, with unresolved D. The end of the DNA aligns better with TRBJ2-7, so the J call may be wrong. Germline V lookup: CDR1 MNHEY, CDR2 SMNVEV (reference sequence). This CDR3 region has 10 residues. CDR3 in amino acids: CASGFYEQYF. The CDR3 DNA follows: TGTGCCAGCGGATTCTACGAGCAGTACTTC.

This chain uses TRBV6-5 with TRBJ1-2; D is uncertain. There are 13 residues in the CDR3. With 4 bases removed from V and 8 bases from J, the gap between germline ends came to 14 bases. From germline, CDR1 is MNHEY and CDR2 SVGAGI. In DNA form, the CDR3 reads TGTGCCAGCAGTTTTGATTCGGTGGTGGGCTACACCTTC. It codes for CASSFDSVVGYTF.

In this sample, this clone turned up a few times. The CDR3 DNA follows: TGTGCCAGCAGTGTCGGACAGGGGTATGGCTACACCTTC. Its translation: CASSVGQGYGYTF. The rearrangement uses TRBV2 and TRBJ1-2, with TRBD1 identical over 9 bases. This CDR3 contains 13 residues. With 4 bases clipped from V and 5 bases from J, the junction kept 2 bases outside the gene matches. Germline V gene data show CDR1 as SNHLY and CDR2 as FYNNEI. Full variable domain (remainder filled in from reference TRBV2 and TRBJ1-2): EPEVTQTPSHQVTQMGQEVILRCVPISNHLYFYWYRQILGQKVEFLVSFYNNEISEKSEIFDDQFSVERPDGSNFTLKIRSTKLEDSAMYFCASSVGQGYGYTFGSGTRLTVV.

The chain links TRBV6-5 to TRBJ2-7; TRBD1 matches at 8 bases. The CDR3 has 14 amino acids. CDR1 is MNHEY, CDR2 SVGAGI, per germline. The ends lost 6 bases at V and 0 bases at J; junction bases unmatched: 4. The CDR3 nucleotides read TGTGCCAGCAGCCTCCAGGGGGCCTCCTACGAGCAGTACTTC. This translates into CASSLQGASYEQYF.

The V gene is TRBV2, the J gene TRBJ1-6; 10 bases match TRBD1. This CDR3 has 15 amino acids. V lost 5 bases and J lost 7; bases outside the gene matches: 5. Germline V gene sequence: CDR1 SNHLY, CDR2 FYNNEI. CDR3 protein: CASSSGTGVNSPLHF. The CDR3 nucleotides read TGTGCCAGCAGTTCCGGGACAGGGGTGAATTCACCCCTCCACTTT.

The gene calls are TRBV6-5 and TRBJ2-3; 13 nucleotides match TRBD2. The CDR3 runs to 13 residues. Germline V CDR1 and CDR2: MNHEY, SVGAGI. Trimming removed 9 bases from V and 6 bases from J; junction bases left unmatched: 3. CDR3 protein: CARLGLAGDTQYF. DNA of the CDR3: TGTGCCAGATTGGGACTAGCGGGGGATACGCAGTATTTT.

CDR3 nucleotides: TGTGCCAGCTCACCAGCCGGGGTAGGCGGAAACACCATATATTTT. Amino acids: CASSPAGVGGNTIYF. The gene calls are TRBV18 and TRBJ1-3, with no clear D. Per germline, CDR1 KGHSH and CDR2 LQKENI. Trimming took off 2 bases at V and 4 bases at J, with 12 bases between the two ends. CDR3 size: 15 residues.

This clone showed up just once. J is TRBJ1-1 and V is TRBV4-2; D is possibly TRBD1 (5 bases). The CDR3 sequence is 15 residues long. The ends were cut back, 0 bases at V and 1 base at J, with 9 bases in the middle. Germline V gene data show CDR1 as LGHNA and CDR2 as YNFKEQ. For the CDR3, the DNA is TGTGCCAGCAGCCAAGATGGGGGAGGGAACACTGAAGCTTTCTTT. This gives the protein CASSQDGGGNTEAFF.

The CDR3 region has the DNA TGTGCCATCAGTGAGTCTGGAGAGACCCAGTACTTC. Residues: CAISESGETQYF. The chain is built from TRBV10-3 and TRBJ2-5; D remains unclear. Between the trimmed V and J ends, which lost 0 bases and 4 bases, there was a span of 3 bases. The germline CDR1 and CDR2 sequences are ENHRY and SYGVKD. This CDR3 has 12 amino acids.